This entry is about one TCR beta chain. No antigen is known for it. The CDR3 extends over 15 amino acids. Germline V lookup: CDR1 LNHDA, CDR2 SQIVND (reference sequence). With V trimmed by 7 bases and J by 4 bases, 11 bases remained unmatched. Method: immunoSEQ multiplex PCR; TCRdb's copy keeps in-frame clones and lacks some. Counted here are 80,000 or so clones, around 85% occurring once; the ten biggest clones make up approximately 2.3%. This record belongs to a study of OX40 agonist ivuxolimab in advanced cancers. The study's findings and limits: In the 0.1 to 3.0 mg/kg range, CD4+ and CD8+ blood T cells had expanded clonally by week 6. Clonal expansion among partial responders at 0.1-3.0 mg/kg ranked near the lowest.

The sample consisted of CD4+ or CD8+ T cells sorted from blood, taken in a trial of the OX40 agonist ivuxolimab. The V gene is TRBV19, the J gene TRBJ1-1, with 8 bases matching TRBD1. The sequence was obtained from an adult with an advanced solid tumor such as melanoma, head and neck, liver or kidney cancer. The CDR3 DNA is TGTGCCAGTACCATAGGACAGGGCCGAGTCACTGAAGCTTTCTTT. The encoded protein is CASTIGQGRVTEAFF.